Below are 17 T cell receptor beta chains sequenced from a single sample in a study of cytomegalovirus exposure and HLA in healthy donors. The primer mix had 60 Vbeta and 13 Jbeta primers. TCRdb's table, derived via immunoSEQ multiplex PCR, lists solely in-frame clones and lacks some. The sample includes 35,000 to 55,000 clones, 60% to 70% of them seen just once. The sequencing input was PBMCs. The receptors were gathered from a man in his 60s in good health and CMV-seropositive.

This clone was detected only a few times. This chain joins TRBV29-1 and TRBJ2-1; D may be TRBD2 (5 bases). This CDR3 spans 13 amino acids. CDR1 and CDR2 (germline): SQVTM, ANQGSEA. The germline V and J ends were trimmed by 3 bases and 8 bases, with 14 bases remaining between them. The CDR3 DNA sequence: TGCAGCGTTGATGAGCCTAGCCGGGATGAGCAGTTCTTC. It specifies CSVDEPSRDEQFF.

This clone was recorded only once. This chain uses TRBV28 with TRBJ2-3, with 8 nucleotides matching TRBD2. CDR3 size: 14 residues. V was clipped by 6 bases and J by 2 bases; unmatched bases: 4. Germline CDR1 MDHEN, CDR2 SYDVKM. CDR3 bases: TGTGCCAGCAGCCCCGGGGGGGCCACAGATACGCAGTATTTT. Protein sequence: CASSPGGATDTQYF.

This clone was recorded only once. CDR3 sequence: CASTGQTQETQYF. The DNA for the CDR3 is TGTGCCAGTACCGGACAGACTCAAGAGACCCAGTACTTC. The chain joins TRBV19 to TRBJ2-5; possibly TRBD1 for D (6 bases). This CDR3 region has 13 residues. In germline, CDR1 is LNHDA, CDR2 SQIVND (reference sequence). V lost 7 bases and J 2 bases, leaving 11 bases between the germline ends.

This clone appeared a few times. The CDR3 sequence: CASMAGDLKNIQYF. CDR3 DNA: TGTGCCAGCATGGCGGGAGACCTCAAAAACATTCAGTACTTC. V usage is TRBV2 and J usage is TRBJ2-4; TRBD2 matches 7 bases. This CDR3 has 14 residues. Germline V lookup: CDR1 SNHLY, CDR2 FYNNEI. V gave up 7 bases and J gave up 3 bases; unmatched junction bases: 6.

This sequence joins TRBV6-6 and TRBJ2-2, with TRBD2 identical over 8 bases. V was clipped by 7 bases and J by 3 bases; unmatched bases: 10. The CDR3 loop spans 16 amino acids. Germline assignment: CDR1 MNHNY and CDR2 SVGAGI (reference sequence). Here the CDR3 reads CASTQPSGRYTGELFF. The CDR3, as DNA: TGTGCCAGCACCCAGCCCAGCGGGAGATACACCGGGGAGCTGTTTTTT.

The chain has TRBV19 and TRBJ2-5; TRBD2 is a possible D gene (6 bases). The germline CDR1 and CDR2 sequences are LNHDA and SQIVND (reference sequence). The CDR3 extends over 14 amino acids. The V end was cut by 5 bases, the J end by 5 bases, with 15 bases between. CDR3 residues: CASSLIGRGETQYF. The CDR3 DNA is TGTGCCAGTAGTCTCATCGGGAGAGGGGAGACCCAGTACTTC.

This chain connects TRBV5-8 to TRBJ2-7; D remains unclear. The germline V gene has CDR1 SGHTS and CDR2 YDEGEE. Trimming pared 4 bases from V and 0 bases from J, leaving 5 bases between. CDR3 length: 12 residues. The CDR3 spells CASSLSSYEQYF. The CDR3 DNA follows: TGTGCCAGCAGCCTCTCCTCCTACGAGCAGTACTTC. The whole variable domain, remainder taken from reference TRBV5-8 and TRBJ2-7, is EAGVTQSPTHLIKTRGQQATLRCSPISGHTSVYWYQQALGLGLQFLLWYDEGEERNRGNFPPRFSGRQFPNYSSELNVNALELEDSALYLCASSLSSYEQYFGPGTRLTVT.

The chain employs TRBV15 and TRBJ2-7; D is unresolved. This CDR3 region has 15 residues. Germline V gene data show CDR1 as LNHNV and CDR2 as YYDKDF (reference sequence). With 0 bases removed from V and 3 bases from J, the gap between germline ends came to 12 bases. The CDR3 protein is CATSRDWQANYEQYF. CDR3 DNA: TGTGCCACCAGCAGAGATTGGCAGGCTAACTACGAGCAGTACTTC. The variable domain in full, completed from reference TRBV15 and TRBJ2-7, reads DAMVIQNPRYQVTQFGKPVTLSCSQTLNHNVMYWYQQKSSQAPKLLFHYYDKDFNNEADTPDNFQSRRPNTSFCFLDIRSPGLGDTAMYLCATSRDWQANYEQYFGPGTRLTVT.

This sequence joins TRBV7-9 and TRBJ2-5; a possible D gene is TRBD2 (6 bases). V was trimmed by 5 bases and J by 5 bases, leaving 15 bases between them. The CDR3 loop spans 14 amino acids. Per the germline V gene, CDR1 is SEHNR and CDR2 is FQNEAQ (reference sequence). The CDR3 loop reads CASSRVGGRETQYF. The CDR3 region has the DNA TGTGCCAGCAGCCGAGTGGGGGGACGGGAGACCCAGTACTTC.

This clone was seen a handful of times. The gene calls are TRBV11-2 and TRBJ1-3; D ambiguous. Per germline, CDR1 SGHAT and CDR2 FQNNGV. The V end was cut by 3 bases, the J end by 0 bases, with 9 bases between. The CDR3 contains 15 residues. This CDR3 reads CASSFVQSSGNTIYF. The CDR3 coding sequence is TGTGCCAGCAGCTTTGTACAAAGCTCTGGAAACACCATATATTTT.

V is TRBV5-1 and J is TRBJ1-2; D possibly corresponds to TRBD1 (5 bases). CDR1 is SGHRS and CDR2 is YFSETQ in the germline V gene. The CDR3 is made up of 14 amino acids. Deletions cut 4 bases from V and 4 bases from J, with 14 bases between. The DNA for the CDR3 is TGCGCCAGCAGCATTGACAGTTTAGGCTATGGCTACACCTTC. Amino acid sequence: CASSIDSLGYGYTF.

The chain recombines TRBV14 with TRBJ1-1, with a possible D match to TRBD1 (5 bases). The V gene's germline CDR1 is SGHDN and CDR2 FVKESK. This CDR3 has 19 amino acids. V lost 1 base and J lost 3, with 24 bases in between. Here the CDR3 DNA reads TGTGCCAGCAGCCAAGCCCCTTGGGGCAGGGCGAAGGTGGACACTGAAGCTTTCTTT. This gives the protein CASSQAPWGRAKVDTEAFF.

V gene TRBV28 combines with J gene TRBJ2-5; D not resolved. The CDR3 sequence is 14 residues long. The germline CDR1 and CDR2 sequences are MDHEN and SYDVKM. Trimming left V 3 bases short and J 3 bases short, with 11 bases between. CDR3 sequence: CASSFSSQKETQYF. CDR3 DNA: TGTGCCAGCAGTTTTTCGTCACAGAAAGAGACCCAGTACTTC.

The gene calls are TRBV11-2 and TRBJ2-1; 9 bases match TRBD2. The J segment lost 5 bases and the V segment lost 5 bases, leaving 7 bases of the junction unmatched. The CDR3 spans 15 residues. Germline V gene sequence: CDR1 SGHAT, CDR2 FQNNGV. The CDR3 DNA is TGTGCCAGCAGCCTGGGACTAGCCCGAAACAATGAGCAGTTCTTC. Its translation is CASSLGLARNNEQFF.

The rearrangement joins TRBV7-2 to TRBJ2-7, with 7 bases fitting TRBD2. The CDR3 spans 13 residues. Germline-derived CDR1 and CDR2 are SGHTA and FQGNSA. J lost 5 bases, V lost 1 base, and 2 bases had no gene match. DNA of the CDR3: TGTGCCAGCAGCTTAGGGACTAGAGACGAGCAGTACTTC. Translation gives CASSLGTRDEQYF.

The chain joins TRBV5-5 to TRBJ2-5, with 13 bases fitting TRBD2. Germline V CDR1 and CDR2: SGHKS, YYEKEE (reference sequence). The junction had 5 bases not matched to a gene; V was cut back by 4 bases and J by 5 bases. The CDR3 runs 15 residues. This CDR3 is CASSKGLAGVETQYF. The CDR3 DNA reads TGTGCCAGCAGCAAAGGACTAGCGGGAGTGGAGACCCAGTACTTC.

The CDR3 is CASSLGTGQEKLFF. The CDR3 coding sequence is TGCGCCAGCAGCTTAGGGACAGGGCAAGAAAAACTGTTTTTT. The chain has TRBV5-1 and TRBJ1-4; 9 bases map to TRBD1. This CDR3 region has 14 residues. With 2 bases clipped from V and 8 bases from J, the junction kept 4 bases outside the gene matches. Looked up from germline, CDR1 is SGHRS and CDR2 is YFSETQ. Combining the CDR3 with reference TRBV5-1 and TRBJ1-4 gives the whole variable domain KAGVTQTPRYLIKTRGQQVTLSCSPISGHRSVSWYQQTPGQGLQFLFEYFSETQRNKGNFPGRFSGRQFSNSRSEMNVSTLELGDSALYLCASSLGTGQEKLFFGSGTQLSVL.